Presented here are 6 T cell receptor beta chains from one specimen sequenced in a study of vaccination effects on CD4 cells after COVID-19. Using immunoSEQ multiplex PCR, the repertoire was profiled, and TCRdb retains in-frame clones only, with some absent. The data show 40,000 to 45,000 clones, with around 80% seen just once and 3% to 4% held by the top ten. Scientists isolated CD4+ T cells after a roughly ten-day culture period ended. A positive SARS-CoV-2 PCR test fell between March and December 2020. Each participant was given two doses of one vaccine (BNT162b2 or mRNA-1273). Which antigens these TCRs recognize remains unknown. The source material was CD4+ T cells from PBMCs cultured without peptide, sampled after COVID-19 vaccination. Every receptor here comes from a human donor who had a prior SARS-CoV-2 infection.

This clone was counted a few times. The chain uses TRBV7-2 and TRBJ1-2, with D hard to call. The germline CDR1 and CDR2 sequences are SGHTA and FQGNSA. V was cut by 5 bases and J by 4 bases, with 8 bases left in between. The CDR3 spans 12 residues. CDR3: CASSPGIYGYTF. CDR3 coding DNA: TGTGCCAGCAGCCCCGGGATCTATGGCTACACCTTC. The full variable domain, in which reference TRBV7-2 and TRBJ1-2 provide the parts outside the CDR3, is GAGVSQSPSNKVTEKGKDVELRCDPISGHTALYWYRQSLGQGLEFLIYFQGNSAPDKSGLPSDRFSAERTGGSVSTLTIQRTQQEDSAVYLCASSPGIYGYTFGSGTRLTVV.

The CDR3 reads CASSLGRILSGYGYTF. For the CDR3, the DNA is TGCGCCAGCAGCTTGGGACGTATTCTTTCGGGGTATGGCTACACCTTC. The chain uses TRBV5-1 and TRBJ1-2; D gene ambiguous. The V end was cut by 0 bases, the J end by 5 bases, with 17 bases between. Germline values: CDR1 SGHRS, CDR2 YFSETQ. The length of the CDR3 is 16 residues.

V and J are TRBV2 and TRBJ2-2, with a tentative D call TRBD2 (5 bases). The CDR3 consists of 15 residues. CDR1 and CDR2 (germline): SNHLY, FYNNEI. V was clipped by 6 bases and J by 7 bases, with 18 bases between them. The CDR3 protein is CASRERSWAGGELFF. CDR3 in DNA: TGTGCCAGCAGGGAGAGAAGTTGGGCGGGCGGGGAGCTGTTTTTT.

The V gene is TRBV2, the J gene TRBJ1-6; D may be TRBD1 (6 bases). Deletions cut 6 bases from V and 3 bases from J, with 15 bases between. The CDR3 spans 16 residues. Germline assignment: CDR1 SNHLY and CDR2 FYNNEI. The CDR3 region has the DNA TGTGCCAGCAGAGGGATGGACAGTTTCTATAATTCACCCCTCCACTTT. Translated: CASRGMDSFYNSPLHF. Full variable domain (outside the CDR3, taken from reference TRBV2 and TRBJ1-6): EPEVTQTPSHQVTQMGQEVILRCVPISNHLYFYWYRQILGQKVEFLVSFYNNEISEKSEIFDDQFSVERPDGSNFTLKIRSTKLEDSAMYFCASRGMDSFYNSPLHFGNGTRLTVT.

The rearrangement links TRBV7-3 to TRBJ2-1; TRBD2 might be the D (5 bases). Germline CDR1 and CDR2: SGHTA and FQGTGA. Deletions cut 2 bases from V and 12 bases from J, with 14 bases between. The CDR3 has 13 amino acids. CDR3: CASSLAGLTRQFF. The DNA of the CDR3 is TGTGCCAGCAGCTTAGCCGGACTTACCCGGCAGTTCTTC.

J is TRBJ2-7 and V is TRBV7-2, with 12 bases lining up with TRBD2. J gave up 7 bases and V 2 bases, and 6 bases lay outside the gene matches. This CDR3 is built from 15 residues. Per the germline V gene, CDR1 is SGHTA and CDR2 is FQGNSA. CDR3 in DNA: TGTGCCAGCAGCTTAAGTACTAGCGGGGGGAGGGAGCAGTACTTC. Its protein product is CASSLSTSGGREQYF.